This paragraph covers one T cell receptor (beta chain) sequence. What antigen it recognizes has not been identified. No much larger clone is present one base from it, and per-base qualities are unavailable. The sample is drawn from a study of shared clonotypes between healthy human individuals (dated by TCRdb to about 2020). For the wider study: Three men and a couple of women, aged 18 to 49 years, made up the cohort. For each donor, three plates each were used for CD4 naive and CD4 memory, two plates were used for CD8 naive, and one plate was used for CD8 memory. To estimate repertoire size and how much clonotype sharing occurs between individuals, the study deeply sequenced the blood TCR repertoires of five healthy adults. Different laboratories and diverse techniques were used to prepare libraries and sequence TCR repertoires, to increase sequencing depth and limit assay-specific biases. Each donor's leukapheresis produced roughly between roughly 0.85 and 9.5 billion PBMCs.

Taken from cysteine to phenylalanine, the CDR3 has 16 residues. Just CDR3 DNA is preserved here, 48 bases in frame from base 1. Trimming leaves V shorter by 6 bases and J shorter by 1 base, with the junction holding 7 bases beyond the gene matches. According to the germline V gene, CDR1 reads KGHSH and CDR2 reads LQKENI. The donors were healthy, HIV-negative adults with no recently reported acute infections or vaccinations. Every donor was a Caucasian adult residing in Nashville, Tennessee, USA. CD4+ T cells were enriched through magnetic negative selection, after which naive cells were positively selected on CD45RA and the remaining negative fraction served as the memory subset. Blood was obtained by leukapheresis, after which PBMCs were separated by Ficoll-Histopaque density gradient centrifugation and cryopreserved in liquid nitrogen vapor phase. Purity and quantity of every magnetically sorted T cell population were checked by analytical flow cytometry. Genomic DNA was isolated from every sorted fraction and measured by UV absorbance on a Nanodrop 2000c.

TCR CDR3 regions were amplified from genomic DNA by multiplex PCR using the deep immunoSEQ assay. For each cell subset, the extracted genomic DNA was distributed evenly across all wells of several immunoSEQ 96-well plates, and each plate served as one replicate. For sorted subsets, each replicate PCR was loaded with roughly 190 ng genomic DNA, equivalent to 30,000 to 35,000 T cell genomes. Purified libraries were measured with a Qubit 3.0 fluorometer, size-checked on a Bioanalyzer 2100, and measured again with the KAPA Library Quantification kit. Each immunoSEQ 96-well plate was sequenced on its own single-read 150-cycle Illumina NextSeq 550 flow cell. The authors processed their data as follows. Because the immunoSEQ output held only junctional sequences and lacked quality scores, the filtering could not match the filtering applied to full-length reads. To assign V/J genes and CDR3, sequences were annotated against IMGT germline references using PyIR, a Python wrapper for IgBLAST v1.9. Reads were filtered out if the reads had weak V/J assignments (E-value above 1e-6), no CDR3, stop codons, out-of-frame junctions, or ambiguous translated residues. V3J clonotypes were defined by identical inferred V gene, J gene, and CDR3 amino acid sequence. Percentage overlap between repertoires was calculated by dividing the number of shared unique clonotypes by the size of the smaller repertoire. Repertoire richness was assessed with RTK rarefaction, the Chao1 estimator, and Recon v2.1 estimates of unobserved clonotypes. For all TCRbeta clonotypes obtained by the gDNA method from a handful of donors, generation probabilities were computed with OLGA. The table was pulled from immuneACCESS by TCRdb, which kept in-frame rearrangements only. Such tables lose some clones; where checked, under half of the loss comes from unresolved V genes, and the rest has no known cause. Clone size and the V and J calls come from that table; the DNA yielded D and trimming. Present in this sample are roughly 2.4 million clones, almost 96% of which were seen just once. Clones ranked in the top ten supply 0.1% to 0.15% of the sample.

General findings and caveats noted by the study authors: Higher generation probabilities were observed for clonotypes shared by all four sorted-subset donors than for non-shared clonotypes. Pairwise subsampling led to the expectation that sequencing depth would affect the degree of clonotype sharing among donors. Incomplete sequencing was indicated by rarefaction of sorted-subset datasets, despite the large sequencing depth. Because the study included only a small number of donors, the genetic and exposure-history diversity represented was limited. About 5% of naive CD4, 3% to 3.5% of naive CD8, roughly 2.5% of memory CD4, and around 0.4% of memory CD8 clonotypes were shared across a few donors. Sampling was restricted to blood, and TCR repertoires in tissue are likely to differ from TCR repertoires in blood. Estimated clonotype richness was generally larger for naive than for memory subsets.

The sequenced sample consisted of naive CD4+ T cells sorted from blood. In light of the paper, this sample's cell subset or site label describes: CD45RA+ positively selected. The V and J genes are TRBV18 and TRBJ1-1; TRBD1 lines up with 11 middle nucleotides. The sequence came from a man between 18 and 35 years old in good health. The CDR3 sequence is CASSRTGGSGNTEAFF. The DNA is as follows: TGTGCCAGCTCTCGGACAGGGGGCTCGGGGAACACTGAAGCTTTCTTT.